Listed below are T cell receptor beta chains from one sample, sequenced in a study of identical twins. Each CDR3 protein is one row after TCRdb ran MiXCR on the 5' RACE reads. Here the sample spans hundreds of thousands of distinct CDR3 sequences, over 8.5% being singletons. These data were also filed under a second study, of yellow fever vaccine responses in identical twins.

The sequenced sample consisted of PBMCs. These receptors all come from a woman aged 18-35 years in good health. Both conserved end residues are part of each CDR3. Each record gives: V gene, J gene, D gene, clone size, CDR3 DNA, CDR3 protein. A D gene is named only where the DNA matches it firmly. Clone size is stated in some rows and not others, as once, few, many or a class when expanded.

>TRBV7-6|TRBJ2-7|TRBD2|-
TGTGCCAGCAGCTTAGAGGCAAATAGCGGGGGGGGTTACGAGCAGTACTTC
CASSLEANSGGGYEQYF
>TRBV4-3|TRBJ2-7|TRBD2|-
TGCGCCAGCAGCAAAGAACTAGCGAACCCCTACGAGCAGTACTTC
CASSKELANPYEQYF
>TRBV10-3|TRBJ2-1|-|many
TGTGCCATCAGTGAGGGGTCGAATGAGCAGTTCTTC
CAISEGSNEQFF
>TRBV3-1|TRBJ2-5|TRBD1|few
TGTGCCAGCTGCATAACAGGGGGAAGTGAGACCCAGTACTTC
CASCITGGSETQYF
>TRBV11-1|TRBJ2-7|-|few
TGTGCCAGCAGCTCCCGGAGAGACCCCATCCGGGCCGTCCCATACGAGCAGTACTTC
CASSSRRDPIRAVPYEQYF
>TRBV20-1|TRBJ2-1|-|few
TGCAGTGCTAGGAATCGAGGTGGGGGGAACTACAATGAGCAGTTCTTC
CSARNRGGGNYNEQFF
>TRBV20-1|TRBJ1-1|-|-
TGCAGTGCTAGAGATATTTTTCGCGAGGGGACTGAAGCTTTCTTT
CSARDIFREGTEAFF
>TRBV6-5|TRBJ2-1|TRBD2|once
TGTGCCAGCAGTTACACAGCGGGGAACGCCTACAATGAGCAGTTCTTC
CASSYTAGNAYNEQFF
>TRBV7-8|TRBJ2-7|-|-
TGTGCCAGCAGCTTAGCCCCGAGTTTCTACTCCTACGAGCAGTACTTC
CASSLAPSFYSYEQYF
>TRBV21-1|TRBJ2-3|-|-
TGTGCCAGCAGCAAGCCGGGACTAGGCCCAGATACGCAGTATTTT
CASSKPGLGPDTQYF
>TRBV29-1|TRBJ1-2|TRBD1|-
TGCAGCGTTCCCGGGACAGGGGGCACTGGCTACACCTTC
CSVPGTGGTGYTF
>TRBV3-1|TRBJ1-1|TRBD1|-
TGTGCCAGCAGCTACAGGGACAGGCAGAACACTGAAGCTTTCTTT
CASSYRDRQNTEAFF
>TRBV28|TRBJ2-1|-|-
TGTGCCAGCAGTTTCCTGACAGGTGCTATCTCCTACAATGAGCAGTTCTTC
CASSFLTGAISYNEQFF
>TRBV5-1|TRBJ2-7|-|many
TGCGCCAGCAGCTTGTACGGAAGCTCCTACGAGCAGTACTTC
CASSLYGSSYEQYF
>TRBV3-1|TRBJ2-2|-|-
TGTGCCAGCAGCCGTAGGGGCATGAGCCCCGGGGAGCTGTTTTTT
CASSRRGMSPGELFF
>TRBV7-2|TRBJ2-4|-|-
TGTGCCAGCAGCTCGATAAGGGGAGCCAAAAACATTCAGTACTTC
CASSSIRGAKNIQYF
>TRBV5-1|TRBJ2-3|-|few
TGCGCCAGCAGACAACAGGGTTACACAGATACGCAGTATTTT
CASRQQGYTDTQYF
>TRBV27|TRBJ2-1|TRBD2|many
TGTGCCAGCAGTTTACACGGGGGGGCCGTGAGCTCCTACAATGAGCAGTTCTTC
CASSLHGGAVSSYNEQFF
>TRBV28|TRBJ2-1|-|once
TGTGCCAGCACCACTGCGAGCTCCTACAATGAGCAGTTCTTC
CASTTASSYNEQFF
>TRBV12-3/TRBV12-4|TRBJ2-5|TRBD2|few
TGTGCCAGCAGTTTATTGCTAGCGGGGGGGCAGGAGACCCAGTACTTC
CASSLLLAGGQETQYF
>TRBV28|TRBJ1-6|-|many
TGTGCCAGCAGTTTCCGACTACAGGGAACACCCCTCCACTTT
CASSFRLQGTPLHF
>TRBV13|TRBJ2-1|-|-
TGTGCCAGCAGCTGGCCGACAGGAGCATACAATGAGCAGTTCTTC
CASSWPTGAYNEQFF
>TRBV6-2/TRBV6-3|TRBJ2-1|TRBD2|-
TGTGCCAGCACGGGACTAGCGGGACCGAGCCCCTACAATGAGCAGTTCTTC
CASTGLAGPSPYNEQFF
>TRBV2|TRBJ1-5|TRBD1|-
TGTGCCAGCACCATTGGGGACAGGATTAGCAATCAGCCCCAGCATTTT
CASTIGDRISNQPQHF
>TRBV11-2|TRBJ2-3|TRBD1|-
TGTGCCAGCAGCATACCTGGACAGGGGGCTTTTGGAGATACGCAGTATTTT
CASSIPGQGAFGDTQYF
>TRBV2|TRBJ2-1|TRBD2|-
TGTGCCAGCAGTGAATTCCCTAGCGGGGCTTACAATGAGCAGTTCTTC
CASSEFPSGAYNEQFF
>TRBV4-3|TRBJ1-4|-|few
TGCGCCAGCAGCCCCCGATTTCGAGCGGCTAATGAAAAACTGTTTTTT
CASSPRFRAANEKLFF
>TRBV27|TRBJ2-1|-|few
TGTGCCAGCAGTTTATACGGGGCCTACAATGAGCAGTTCTTC
CASSLYGAYNEQFF